This T cell receptor beta chain comes out of a study of cytomegalovirus exposure and HLA in healthy donors. Findings and caveats of the study: It was reportedly the case that the classifier diagnosed cytomegalovirus status with high specificity and sensitivity.

This CDR3 region has 15 residues. Germline V gives CDR1 MDHEN, CDR2 SYDVKM. Trimming left V 4 bases short and J 1 base short, with 13 bases between. The PCR ran on 60 Vbeta and 13 Jbeta primers. Profiled with immunoSEQ multiplex PCR; TCRdb holds only in-frame clones, not every one. The table records about 120,000 clones, about 73% of them present only once. About this clone itself: What it binds is unknown.

The sequenced material came from PBMCs. The TCR sequence derives from a woman in her twenties or thirties in good health and CMV-seronegative. V is TRBV28 and J is TRBJ1-2, with TRBD1 as a possible D gene (5 bases). CDR3 sequence: CASSSPGTLNYGYTF. CDR3 nucleotides: TGTGCCAGCAGTTCTCCCGGGACTCTTAACTATGGCTACACCTTC.